The next 20 T cell receptor beta chains were all read from a single sample in a study of response to subunit inactivated influenza vaccine. Each CDR3 protein is one row after TCRdb ran MiXCR on the RT-PCR reads. The repertoire holds 800,000 or so distinct CDR3 sequences, with approximately 22% as singletons. The material sequenced was PBMCs from blood, taken 4 to 6 days after vaccination. These receptor sequences come from a man aged 50 to 59 who received an inactivated influenza vaccine.

The chain joins TRBV20-1 to TRBJ1-5; D is perhaps TRBD1 (5 bases). This CDR3 has 13 residues. Germline V CDR1 and CDR2: DFQATT, SNEGSKA (reference sequence). The V end lost 1 base, the J end lost 5 bases, and 9 bases lay between the germline ends. The CDR3 here is CSARAGPDQPQHF. The CDR3 region has the DNA TGCAGTGCTAGAGCAGGGCCGGATCAGCCCCAGCATTTT.

The chain has TRBV28 and TRBJ2-7; TRBD1 is a possible D gene (7 bases). V was pared by 4 bases and J by 1 base, with 14 bases between. CDR1 and CDR2 from the germline V gene are MDHEN and SYDVKM. This CDR3 contains 15 residues. The CDR3, as DNA: TGTGCCAGCAGTTCAGGGGGGACAGAGTCCTACGAGCAGTACTTC. It translates to CASSSGGTESYEQYF.

The V call is TRBV7-9, the J call TRBJ2-5; no clear D. Germline V gene data show CDR1 as SEHNR and CDR2 as FQNEAQ (reference sequence). The CDR3 totals 14 residues. V lost 5 bases, J lost 1 base, and 11 bases lay in between. Here the CDR3 reads CASSQRLAQETQYF. As DNA, the CDR3 is TGTGCCAGCAGCCAACGATTAGCCCAAGAGACCCAGTACTTC.

The table lists this clonotype with a few counts. The rearrangement joins TRBV9 to TRBJ2-3, with 8 bases lining up with TRBD2. The germline CDR1 and CDR2 sequences are SGDLS and YYNGEE. The V and J ends lost 0 bases and 8 bases, in that order; junction bases with no gene match: 14. The CDR3 contains 17 residues. CDR3 protein: CASSVVGSGSFQGTQYF. CDR3 bases: TGTGCCAGCAGCGTAGTAGGAAGCGGGAGTTTTCAGGGTACGCAGTATTTT.

This clonotype was seen just once. The V gene is TRBV10-3, the J gene TRBJ1-1; TRBD1 agrees at 8 bases. The CDR3 runs 13 residues. CDR1 and CDR2 from the germline V gene are ENHRY and SYGVKD. The junction had 6 bases not matched to a gene; V was cut back by 7 bases and J by 5 bases. CDR3 DNA: TGTGCCATCAACCCGGGACAGGCTACTGAAGCTTTCTTT. Its protein product is CAINPGQATEAFF.

Note on this clonotype: A junction boundary mismatches the germline segment, possibly from a read error. The chain couples TRBV5-3 to TRBJ2-2, with D possibly called TRBD1 or TRBD2 (5 bases each). TRBV5-3 is marked as an open reading frame, function uncertain. The CDR3 length is 15 residues. This CDR3 is CASSFEGWDTGELFF. In DNA, the CDR3 is TGTGCCAGCAGCTTTGAGGGGTGGGACACCGGGGAGCTGTTTTTT.

Only a few counts were recorded for this clonotype. V usage is TRBV20-1 and J usage is TRBJ2-5, with TRBD1 as a possible D gene (5 bases). CDR3 length: 14 residues. The V gene lost 6 bases and the J gene lost 5 bases, with 19 bases spanning the gap. CDR1 is DFQATT, CDR2 SNEGSKA, per germline (reference sequence). The CDR3 here is CSAKYNRSPETQYF. The CDR3 DNA follows: TGCAGTGCCAAATACAACAGGTCTCCGGAGACCCAGTACTTC.

The CDR3 nucleotides read TGTGCCAGCAGTTACTACGTTTGGCAGCGGGGAACCGGGGAGCTGTTTTTT. Its protein is CASSYYVWQRGTGELFF. This chain joins TRBV6-2 or TRBV6-3 and TRBJ2-2; 7 bases align to TRBD2. The CDR3 is made up of 17 amino acids. Trimming cost V 1 base and J 5 bases; bases outside gene matches: 10. The germline V gene has CDR1 MNHEY and CDR2 SVGEGT.

The chain couples TRBV6-2 or TRBV6-3 to TRBJ2-1; D is ambiguous. Germline values: CDR1 MNHEY, CDR2 SVGEGT. The CDR3 extends over 18 amino acids. The V end lost 2 bases, the J end lost 12 bases, and 29 bases lay between the germline ends. CDR3 in amino acids: CASSYPIITGEILLGQFF. The CDR3 nucleotides are TGTGCCAGCAGTTACCCGATTATTACCGGAGAGATACTACTGGGGCAGTTCTTC.

The rearrangement links TRBV4-2 to TRBJ2-7; D may be TRBD2 (7 bases). The CDR3 has 13 amino acids. Germline-derived CDR1 and CDR2 are LGHNA and YNFKEQ. Trimming took 2 bases from V and 3 from J, leaving 8 bases between them. CDR3 protein: CASSQRGGYEQYF. CDR3 in DNA: TGTGCCAGCAGCCAAAGGGGGGGCTACGAGCAGTACTTC.

This clonotype came up a few times. V usage is TRBV24-1 and J usage is TRBJ1-4; D may be TRBD1 (5 bases). Germline V gene data show CDR1 as KGHDR and CDR2 as SFDVKD. The CDR3 has 14 amino acids. Trimming removed 5 bases from V and 3 bases from J, with 9 bases in between. The CDR3 DNA reads TGTGCCACCAGTGTCGGGGGAGCTAATGAAAAACTGTTTTTT. Translating gives CATSVGGANEKLFF.

There are a few counts of this clonotype. The chain joins TRBV20-1 to TRBJ2-3, with unresolved D. The germline V gene has CDR1 DFQATT and CDR2 SNEGSKA (reference sequence). V was clipped by 0 bases and J by 0 bases, with 10 bases between them. This CDR3 is 15 amino acids long. The CDR3 spells CSARDFARSTDTQYF. The CDR3 region has the DNA TGCAGTGCTAGAGATTTCGCCCGGAGCACAGATACGCAGTATTTT.

V is TRBV5-5 and J is TRBJ2-6; D possibly corresponds to TRBD2 (6 bases). V lost 0 bases and J 3 bases, leaving 13 bases between the germline ends. The CDR3 is 17 residues long. The V gene's germline CDR1 is SGHKS and CDR2 YYEKEE (reference sequence). In nucleotides, the CDR3 is TGTGCCAGCAGCTTGGTCGTGACTAGTCGTGGGGCCAACGTCCTGACTTTC. Amino acids: CASSLVVTSRGANVLTF.

This rearrangement joins TRBV5-1 to TRBJ2-7, with unresolved D. The V end was cut by 1 base, the J end by 11 bases, with 13 bases between. Germline assignment: CDR1 SGHRS and CDR2 YFSETQ. This CDR3 comprises 12 residues. CDR3 sequence reads: CASSLRRGEKYF. CDR3 sequence (DNA): TGCGCCAGCAGCTTGCGGCGAGGAGAAAAGTACTTC.

To note about this clonotype: This clone may be a read error of a much larger clone one base away. The chain employs TRBV20-1 and TRBJ2-3; 7 bases align to TRBD2. Germline CDR1 DFQATT, CDR2 SNEGSKA (reference sequence). The CDR3 contains 16 residues. The junction had 12 bases not matched to a gene; V was cut back by 2 bases and J by 4 bases. The CDR3 reads CSARPILAELADTQYF. In DNA, the CDR3 is TGCAGTGCTAGACCCATCCTAGCGGAGCTCGCAGATACGCAGTATTTT.

This clonotype turned up a few times. The rearrangement links TRBV15 to TRBJ1-4; no firm D call. Germline V CDR1 and CDR2: LNHNV, YYDKDF (reference sequence). The CDR3 spans 14 residues. V was trimmed by 1 base and J by 7 bases, leaving 10 bases between them. CDR3 sequence (DNA): TGTGCCACCAGCAGAGTTGGCAGGAGTGAAAAACTGTTTTTT. It codes for CATSRVGRSEKLFF.

The V and J genes are TRBV7-2 and TRBJ2-5, with D hard to call. The V end was cut by 5 bases, the J end by 2 bases, with 18 bases between. CDR3 length equals 16 residues. Germline V gene lookup returns CDR1 SGHTA and CDR2 FQGNSA. The CDR3 DNA follows: TGTGCCAGCAGCCCGCGACGTAGAAAGATACAAGAGACCCAGTACTTC. The encoded protein is CASSPRRRKIQETQYF.

This chain connects TRBV20-1 to TRBJ2-2, with 9 bases that match TRBD1. V shed 0 bases and J 3 bases; nucleotides not matched to a gene: 8. CDR3 length: 17 amino acids. Germline CDR1 is DFQATT and CDR2 is SNEGSKA (reference sequence). The CDR3 region is CSARDPGTGFYTGELFF. In DNA, the CDR3 is TGCAGTGCTAGAGATCCCGGGACAGGGTTTTACACCGGGGAGCTGTTTTTT.

The chain is built from TRBV7-9 and TRBJ2-7; 10 nucleotides match TRBD2. CDR3 length: 16 residues. Germline V gene sequence: CDR1 SEHNR, CDR2 FQNEAQ (reference sequence). V lost 6 bases and J lost 5; bases outside the gene matches: 13. The CDR3 loop is CASRPPGTSDIHEQYF. CDR3 in DNA: TGTGCCAGCAGACCCCCTGGGACTAGCGATATCCACGAGCAGTACTTC.

This clonotype was counted only a few times. The rearrangement joins TRBV5-1 to TRBJ2-3; either TRBD1 or TRBD2 may fit D (6 bases each). Trimming pared 0 bases from V and 5 bases from J, leaving 19 bases between. Germline loops: CDR1 SGHRS, CDR2 YFSETQ. CDR3 length equals 17 residues. The CDR3 DNA follows: TGCGCCAGCAGCTTGGCATACGGGGGCCCGCGGGAAGATACGCAGTATTTT. Its protein product is CASSLAYGGPREDTQYF.